Below are 23 T cell receptor beta chains sequenced from a single sample in a study of shared clonotypes between healthy human individuals. Measured with immunoSEQ multiplex PCR; TCRdb has only the in-frame clones, and not every one. The table records roughly 2.2 million clones, 85% to 95% of them present only once. The sample taken for sequencing was naive CD4+ T cells from PBMCs. Subset of the sample: CD45RA+ positively selected. All receptors derive from a man between 18 and 35 years old in good health. Some clones in this sample may be carry-over from other donors' samples.

This chain connects TRBV28 to TRBJ1-4, with D unclear. V was pared by 7 bases and J by 0 bases, with 18 bases between. Germline V gene sequence: CDR1 MDHEN, CDR2 SYDVKM. This CDR3 is 17 amino acids long. The CDR3, as DNA: TGTGCCAGCATGGAAGGTGGCGGGCTCTCAACTAATGAAAAACTGTTTTTT. Translation gives CASMEGGGLSTNEKLFF.

The chain combines TRBV10-2 with TRBJ1-5, with D perhaps matching TRBD1 (5 bases). The CDR3 contains 13 residues. Germline loops: CDR1 WSHSY, CDR2 SAAADI. V gave up 3 bases and J gave up 4 bases, with 7 bases separating them. This CDR3 reads CASSERQNQPQHF. The DNA for the CDR3 is TGCGCCAGCAGTGAACGACAGAATCAGCCCCAGCATTTT.

V usage is TRBV19 and J usage is TRBJ2-1, with D hard to call. Trimming took off 8 bases at V and 0 bases at J, with 8 bases between the two ends. The CDR3 sequence is 13 residues long. Germline values: CDR1 LNHDA, CDR2 SQIVND (reference sequence). The CDR3, as DNA: TGTGCCAGTCGGGTGAGCTCCTACAATGAGCAGTTCTTC. Protein product: CASRVSSYNEQFF.

The rearrangement links TRBV18 to TRBJ1-5; 9 bases map to TRBD1. Trimming at V came to 3 bases and at J to 9 bases, leaving 9 bases not matched to a gene. This CDR3 region has 15 residues. Looked up from germline, CDR1 is KGHSH and CDR2 is LQKENI. The CDR3 sequence: CASSPPDRGDWPQHF. The CDR3 DNA reads as TGTGCCAGCTCACCCCCGGACAGGGGTGACTGGCCCCAGCATTTT.

The rearrangement uses TRBV7-9 and TRBJ2-7, with D possibly TRBD1 on 6 matching bases. The CDR3 length is 14 residues. Trimming stripped 3 bases from V and 2 bases from J, with 11 bases between. Per germline, CDR1 SEHNR and CDR2 FQNEAQ (reference sequence). DNA for the CDR3: TGTGCCAGCAGCTTGCACAGGGCACCCTACGAGCAGTACTTC. Its protein is CASSLHRAPYEQYF.

The chain recombines TRBV10-2 with TRBJ2-5; D is perhaps TRBD1 (5 bases). V dropped 7 bases and J dropped 2 bases, with 8 bases sitting between them. The CDR3 is 12 amino acids. Per germline, CDR1 WSHSY and CDR2 SAAADI. The CDR3 DNA reads TGCGCCAGCATTGACAGTCAAGAGACCCAGTACTTC. Translating gives CASIDSQETQYF.

In its sample, this clone was seen a few times. The gene calls are TRBV19 and TRBJ1-1; D is ambiguous. The CDR3 extends over 13 amino acids. Trimming shortened V by 1 base and J by 9 bases, and 12 bases separated the two germline ends. CDR1 is LNHDA and CDR2 is SQIVND in the germline V gene (reference sequence). CDR3 in amino acids: CASSIVADSQAFF. The DNA for the CDR3 is TGTGCCAGTAGTATAGTGGCCGATTCTCAAGCTTTCTTT.

The chain has TRBV7-3 and TRBJ2-1; D perhaps matches TRBD1 (5 bases). This CDR3 has 15 amino acids. V was trimmed by 1 base and J by 4 bases, leaving 11 bases between them. The germline CDR1 and CDR2 sequences are SGHTA and FQGTGA. In DNA, the CDR3 is TGTGCCAGCAGCTTAAGTGGACAAATATACAATGAGCAGTTCTTC. It is translated as CASSLSGQIYNEQFF.

The chain joins TRBV5-1 to TRBJ1-4; D possibly corresponds to TRBD1 (5 bases). Per the germline V gene, CDR1 is SGHRS and CDR2 is YFSETQ. The CDR3 spans 16 residues. V dropped 3 bases and J dropped 3 bases, with 15 bases sitting between them. The CDR3: CASSSSPQGPNEKLFF. The CDR3, as DNA: TGCGCCAGCAGCTCCTCACCCCAGGGTCCTAATGAAAAACTGTTTTTT.

Points on this clone: Additional DNA sequences in this sample encode the identical CDR3. The chain employs TRBV6-5 and TRBJ1-1, with 10 bases fitting TRBD1. The CDR3 consists of 14 residues. Germline V gives CDR1 MNHEY, CDR2 SVGAGI. Unmatched junction bases numbered 2, after V lost 5 bases and J lost 2 bases. In DNA form, the CDR3 reads TGTGCCAGCAGTCGGGACAGGGGAAACACTGAAGCTTTCTTT. Translated: CASSRDRGNTEAFF.

The rearrangement links TRBV6-5 to TRBJ2-1; D is possibly TRBD1 (5 bases). Trimming took off 2 bases at V and 3 bases at J, with 11 bases between the two ends. Looked up from germline, CDR1 is MNHEY and CDR2 is SVGAGI. The CDR3 is made up of 15 amino acids. CDR3 residues: CASSYRVTVYNEQFF. The CDR3 DNA reads TGTGCCAGCAGTTACAGGGTGACAGTCTACAATGAGCAGTTCTTC.

V and J are TRBV30 and TRBJ2-7; D is unclear. This CDR3 is 13 amino acids long. Germline V gene sequence: CDR1 GTSNPN, CDR2 SVGIG (reference sequence). Trimming cost V 0 bases and J 3 bases, with 9 bases left between them. CDR3 coding DNA: TGTGCCTGGAGTGTGCTGGCCCACTACGAGCAGTACTTC. Its translation is CAWSVLAHYEQYF.

The J gene is TRBJ1-4, the V gene TRBV11-3; 7 bases line up with TRBD1. J was trimmed by 1 base and V by 5 bases; bases with no gene match: 1. The CDR3 runs to 14 residues. Germline CDR1 SGHNT, CDR2 YENEEA. CDR3 nucleotide sequence: TGTGCCAGCAGCCCAGGGGGAACTAATGAAAAACTGTTTTTT. This sequence encodes CASSPGGTNEKLFF.

The CDR3 DNA follows: TGTGCCAGCAGCCCCTACCAGAGGGCCCCGGGCCTACTCCCCGCCAAAAACATTCAGTACTTC. This encodes CASSPYQRAPGLLPAKNIQYF. This chain joins TRBV4-2 and TRBJ2-4, with D perhaps TRBD2 (5 bases). The CDR3 contains 21 residues. Deletions cut 4 bases from V and 1 base from J, with 29 bases between. Per germline, CDR1 LGHNA and CDR2 YNFKEQ.

This clone turned up a few times. This rearrangement joins TRBV18 to TRBJ2-5, with D tentatively TRBD2 (6 bases). The CDR3 contains 14 residues. Between the trimmed V and J ends, which lost 2 bases and 5 bases, there was a span of 12 bases. Germline-derived CDR1 and CDR2 are KGHSH and LQKENI. CDR3 region: CASSPFGGLETQYF. The CDR3 DNA follows: TGTGCCAGCTCACCATTCGGAGGGCTGGAGACCCAGTACTTC.

This clone was detected only once. Other DNA sequences in this specimen translate into the identical CDR3. The rearrangement links TRBV25-1 to TRBJ2-5, with unresolved D. This CDR3 spans 12 amino acids. CDR1 and CDR2 from the germline V gene are MGHDK and SYGVNS. V dropped 5 bases and J dropped 5 bases, with 9 bases sitting between them. DNA for the CDR3: TGTGCCAGCAGTAGAGTCCAGGAGACCCAGTACTTC. This translates into CASSRVQETQYF.

This CDR3 reads CSLTGGFGSTEAFF. The CDR3 bases are TGCAGCCTCACCGGGGGGTTCGGTTCCACTGAAGCTTTCTTT. V usage is TRBV29-1 and J usage is TRBJ1-1; a possible D gene is TRBD1 (5 bases). Germline lookup yields CDR1 SQVTM and CDR2 ANQGSEA. V lost 8 bases, J lost 4 bases, and 20 bases lay in between. This CDR3 is 14 amino acids long.

This clone was observed a single time. The V gene is TRBV10-3, the J gene TRBJ2-2; D is possibly TRBD1 or TRBD2 (5 bases each). The CDR3 consists of 14 residues. V dropped 3 bases and J dropped 7 bases, with 12 bases sitting between them. Looked up from germline, CDR1 is ENHRY and CDR2 is SYGVKD. The CDR3 nucleotides are TGTGCCATCAGTGACATCGGGGCGAGCGGGGAGCTGTTTTTT. Its translation: CAISDIGASGELFF.

The V gene is TRBV18, the J gene TRBJ1-5; D not certain. Per the germline V gene, CDR1 is KGHSH and CDR2 is LQKENI. Trimming removed 1 base from V and 5 bases from J, with 9 bases in between. CDR3 length: 14 residues. DNA for the CDR3: TGTGCCAGCTCACCACGTTCGGCCGATCAGCCCCAGCATTTT. Translating gives CASSPRSADQPQHF.

This chain connects TRBV5-8 to TRBJ2-7, with 9 bases that match TRBD2. The CDR3 covers 18 residues. Per the germline V gene, CDR1 is SGHTS and CDR2 is YDEGEE. V shed 3 bases and J 1 base; nucleotides not matched to a gene: 14. CDR3 bases: TGTGCCAGCAGCTATACGACGACCAGCGGGAGGTGGTCCTACGAGCAGTACTTC. Protein sequence: CASSYTTTSGRWSYEQYF. The whole variable domain, filled in from reference TRBV5-8 and TRBJ2-7, reads EAGVTQSPTHLIKTRGQQATLRCSPISGHTSVYWYQQALGLGLQFLLWYDEGEERNRGNFPPRFSGRQFPNYSSELNVNALELEDSALYLCASSYTTTSGRWSYEQYFGPGTRLTVT.

The chain joins TRBV27 to TRBJ2-5, with 7 bases aligning to TRBD1. The V gene's germline CDR1 is MNHEY and CDR2 SMNVEV (reference sequence). V gave up 9 bases and J gave up 5 bases; unmatched junction bases: 12. CDR3 length: 14 residues. CDR3 region: CARTPGQRRETQYF. DNA of the CDR3: TGTGCCAGAACTCCGGGACAGCGAAGGGAGACCCAGTACTTC.

This clone was counted a single time. The chain links TRBV6-5 to TRBJ1-5; the D is unclear. The CDR3 sequence is 15 residues long. CDR1 and CDR2 from the germline V gene are MNHEY and SVGAGI. V was clipped by 6 bases and J by 9 bases, with 21 bases between them. The DNA of the CDR3 is TGTGCCAGCAGCCGGCTGGGCCGCGCCCCTGGGCCCCAGCATTTT. Translating gives CASSRLGRAPGPQHF.

The chain employs TRBV27 and TRBJ2-7, with a tentative D call TRBD1 (5 bases). Germline V gives CDR1 MNHEY, CDR2 SMNVEV (reference sequence). The CDR3 covers 12 residues. Trimming left V 8 bases short and J 3 bases short, with 11 bases between. CDR3 coding DNA: TGTGCCAGCGGGGCAGGGCACTACGAGCAGTACTTC. Its protein product is CASGAGHYEQYF.